The 15 T cell receptor beta chains in this list originate from one sample, sequenced in a study of CD8+ T cells in alopecia areata. Treatment specified: oral pan-JAK inhibitor, 5-10 mg twice daily. RNA extraction was followed by reverse transcription into cDNA, which acted as the sequencing template. TCRdb's copy holds only in-frame clones and misses some; the assay was immunoSEQ multiplex PCR. The sample has some 180,000 clones; roughly 53% are singletons. The sequenced sample was CD8+ T cells sorted from blood, obtained at week 24, from a patient treated with tofacitinib. The receptors stem from a human donor with alopecia areata.

The chain employs TRBV9 and TRBJ2-3; no clear D gene. Germline CDR1 reads SGDLS; CDR2 reads YYNGEE. V lost 3 bases and J lost 4, with 9 bases in between. This CDR3 is 13 amino acids long. The CDR3 spells CASSASNADTQYF. CDR3 in DNA: TGTGCCAGCAGCGCCTCCAACGCAGATACGCAGTATTTT.

J is TRBJ2-2 and V is TRBV30; D may be TRBD1 (6 bases). Trimming removed 2 bases at V and 5 bases at J, with 12 bases between. The CDR3 sequence is 14 residues long. In germline, CDR1 is GTSNPN, CDR2 SVGIG (reference sequence). Written as DNA, the CDR3 is TGTGCCTGGAGTTCGGACAGTCAAACCGGGGAGCTGTTTTTT. This codes for CAWSSDSQTGELFF.

V and J are TRBV4-1 and TRBJ2-7, with D unclear. The germline CDR1 and CDR2 sequences are MGHRA and YSYEKL. Trimming stripped 3 bases from V and 1 base from J, with 10 bases between. The CDR3 is 14 amino acids. The CDR3 DNA sequence: TGCGCCAGCAGCCAGGCTACAGCTTCCTACGAGCAGTACTTC. This sequence encodes CASSQATASYEQYF.

CDR3 sequence (DNA): TGTGCCATCAGGGGACAGGGCCTTGCGGCTTTCTTT. Translation gives CAIRGQGLAAFF. The chain is built from TRBV10-3 and TRBJ1-1, with TRBD1 matching over 9 bases. V lost 6 bases, J lost 11 bases, and 7 bases stayed unmatched. The CDR3 contains 12 residues. The V gene's germline CDR1 is ENHRY and CDR2 SYGVKD.

V gene TRBV30 combines with J gene TRBJ1-2; possible D gene TRBD1, 5 bases. Trimming shortened V by 0 bases and J by 2 bases, and 10 bases separated the two germline ends. The germline V gene has CDR1 GTSNPN and CDR2 SVGIG (reference sequence). CDR3 size: 14 residues. The CDR3 DNA sequence: TGTGCCTGGAGTGTAGGAAAGGGGAACTATGGCTACACCTTC. This translates into CAWSVGKGNYGYTF.

The chain uses TRBV29-1 and TRBJ1-2; D gene ambiguous. Germline V gene sequence: CDR1 SQVTM, CDR2 ANQGSEA. V was trimmed by 2 bases and J by 4 bases, leaving 14 bases between them. The CDR3 runs 14 residues. CDR3 nucleotide sequence: TGCAGCGTTGAATTGCAGGCCTACCCCTATGGCTACACCTTC. Its protein product is CSVELQAYPYGYTF.

V usage is TRBV29-1 and J usage is TRBJ1-2, with a tentative D call TRBD1 (6 bases). This CDR3 has 14 residues. The germline CDR1 and CDR2 sequences are SQVTM and ANQGSEA. The V and J ends lost 6 bases and 5 bases respectively, with 19 bases between them. The CDR3 DNA follows: TGCAGCGTCTCCCTGGGGGGGCAGGAGTATGGCTACACCTTC. Translating gives CSVSLGGQEYGYTF.

As regards this clone: This sample includes further DNA sequences coding for the same CDR3. The rearrangement links TRBV9 to TRBJ2-7, with D uncertain. Germline lookup yields CDR1 SGDLS and CDR2 YYNGEE. V shed 3 bases and J shed 0 bases, with 4 bases lying between them. This CDR3 region has 12 residues. CDR3 nucleotides: TGTGCCAGCAGCGGTAGCTCCTACGAGCAGTACTTC. Translated: CASSGSSYEQYF.

The rearrangement links TRBV9 to TRBJ2-7; no clear D. The CDR3 length is 13 residues. Germline V gene data show CDR1 as SGDLS and CDR2 as YYNGEE. Deletions cut 3 bases from V and 2 bases from J, with 9 bases between. In DNA form, the CDR3 reads TGTGCCAGCAGCGGGAACGCGGCCTACGAGCAGTACTTC. Amino acids: CASSGNAAYEQYF.

The V call is TRBV7-6, the J call TRBJ2-7; D call uncertain. Germline CDR1 SGHVS, CDR2 FNYEAQ. The CDR3 is 11 amino acids. Trimming removed 4 bases at V and 5 bases at J, with 6 bases between. The CDR3 loop reads CASSSQNEQYF. DNA of the CDR3: TGTGCCAGCAGCTCTCAGAACGAGCAGTACTTC.

The CDR3 DNA follows: TGTGCCAGCAGCCCAACAGGGTCGGGCAACTATGGCTACACCTTC. It is translated as CASSPTGSGNYGYTF. The chain carries TRBV9 and TRBJ1-2, with TRBD1 as a possible D gene (6 bases). In germline, CDR1 is SGDLS, CDR2 YYNGEE. V lost 4 bases and J 2 bases, leaving 15 bases between the germline ends. The CDR3 loop spans 15 amino acids.

The chain combines TRBV19 with TRBJ1-5; D ambiguous. The CDR3 covers 14 residues. Germline-derived CDR1 and CDR2 are LNHDA and SQIVND (reference sequence). V lost 6 bases, J lost 0 bases, and 9 bases lay in between. The CDR3 DNA is TGTGCCAGTAGCGGACGGTATAGCAATCAGCCCCAGCATTTT. This gives the protein CASSGRYSNQPQHF.

V gene TRBV5-6 combines with J gene TRBJ2-7; D possibly corresponds to TRBD2 (6 bases). Trimming shortened V by 4 bases and J by 7 bases, and 21 bases separated the two germline ends. CDR1 and CDR2 (germline): SGHDT, YYEEEE. This CDR3 spans 15 amino acids. The DNA of the CDR3 is TGTGCCAGCAGCCAGATTGGAGGGACCGGGAAGGAGCAGTACTTC. Translated: CASSQIGGTGKEQYF.

This clone was observed a handful of times. The V gene is TRBV29-1, the J gene TRBJ2-7; 7 bases are shared with TRBD1. Trimming cost V 5 bases and J 2 bases; bases outside gene matches: 3. The CDR3 has 12 amino acids. Germline CDR1 and CDR2: SQVTM and ANQGSEA. The CDR3 region has the DNA TGCAGCGTTATGACAGGGCCCTACGAGCAGTACTTC. It encodes CSVMTGPYEQYF.

This sequence joins TRBV7-3 and TRBJ1-1; no firm D call. The ends were cut back, 0 bases at V and 4 bases at J, with 6 bases in the middle. CDR3 length: 13 residues. Per germline, CDR1 SGHTA and CDR2 FQGTGA. This CDR3 reads CASSLTGLTEAFF. The CDR3 DNA reads TGTGCCAGCAGCTTAACAGGGCTCACTGAAGCTTTCTTT.